This entry concerns a single T cell receptor (beta chain). What it recognizes is unknown. Time point in this sample: proximal margin of the surgical specimen (macroscopically non-inflamed). Adults with ileal or ileocolonic Crohn's disease and an indication for resection were eligible. Assay: immunoSEQ multiplex PCR; the TCRdb copy retains only in-frame clones and omits some. This table holds about 3,000 clones, roughly 77% found once. The sample comes from a study of T cell repertoires in ileal Crohn's disease. Study outcomes and limitations: Compared with non-smokers, active smokers at surgery showed more clonal expansions. Endoscopic recurrence occurred in every patient whose clonality exceeded 26.8%. Compared with CD4 T cells, sorted CD8 cells carried more expanded clones.

Material for sequencing was ileal tissue. The origin of this receptor is an adult with Crohn's disease.

CDR3 residues: CASSFSPTDTQYF. CDR3 bases: TGTGCCAGCAGTTTTTCCCCCACAGATACGCAGTATTTT. This chain uses TRBV27 with TRBJ2-3; D not resolved. The germline V and J ends were trimmed by 3 bases and 2 bases, with 6 bases remaining between them. The CDR3 contains 13 residues. Germline assignment: CDR1 MNHEY and CDR2 SMNVEV (reference sequence).